The T cell receptor (beta chain) under discussion was sequenced for a study of long-term antiretroviral therapy in people with HIV (dated by TCRdb to the early 2020s). As for the study more broadly: The earliest samples were collected roughly a decade before the 2015 WHO recommendation for immediate ART, at a time when ART was usually postponed until CD4 counts fell. A retrospective serial study tested whether ART initiation and durable HIV suppression were associated with changes in peripheral blood TRB repertoire composition and diversity. The cohort contributed about 200 cryopreserved PBMC samples from around 33 adults with confirmed HIV infection, collected serially over a mean of approximately 6 years (range 1-12). About two fifths of the roughly 30 participants with HIV were female. No cross-contamination during QIAcube processing was shown when test extractions of a monoclonal T-cell line were performed alongside 30 to 40 polyclonal samples. The investigation overall reported the following: Because PBMC availability was limited, only the TCR beta chain was sequenced, with no alpha chain pairing. Starting ART was linked to a significant rise in TRB diversity, yet even after long-term ART the diversity remained significantly lower than in transplant donor controls. Inferences about post-ART repertoire changes are limited because no data were available on ART adherence, viral resistance or therapy changes. The samples were dated from the mid-2000s to the late 2010s, and the ART regimens that were used may be less effective than current ART regimens. Narrower CDR3 length ranges were observed in HIV repertoires than in controls, and an antigen-experienced repertoire with only a slight naive shift after ART was suggested by the network structure. Because pre-ART samples had limited cell numbers, unsorted PBMC were profiled rather than sorted CD4+ and CD8+ T cells. Expanded TRB clones identified before ART initiation dominated the repertoire at all time points, although this dominance fluctuated and declined in many PLHIV after ART.

From the cysteine up to the phenylalanine, the CDR3 has a length of 18 residues. Kept here is only the CDR3 DNA, which spans 54 bases and is read in frame from base 1. V lost 5 bases and J lost 0 bases, and the count of bases not matched to a germline gene is 15. The germline V gene provides CDR1 KGHSH and CDR2 LQKENI. Participants were included only if at least one PBMC sample before ART initiation and at least two post-ART samples were available. All participants with HIV were treated in the United States of America. Before DNA extraction, cryopreserved samples of about 0.9-11 million PBMC were thawed and then washed. At the time of the earliest PBMC sample for each participant with HIV, ages ranged from about 20 to 54 years. PBMC samples from each participant spanned 1-4 timepoints before ART initiation and 2-8 timepoints after ART initiation, with a median of 7 samples. For every participant, serial HIV viral load, CD4+ T-cell count, ART history and demographic data were obtained. A Qiagen kit on a QIAcube was used to extract genomic DNA from unsorted PBMC, with samples processed in batches of 12.

The immunoSEQ hsTCRB v3.0 assay was used at survey level resolution to sequence the TRB variable region. The targeted TRB sequencing depth was about 35,000-55,000 T-cell genomes per sample. TRB libraries were pooled and sequenced on an Illumina MiSeq using a v3 150-cycle kit. As for how the authors treated the data: Repertoire analysis ran in R within a reproducible Nextflow workflow covering QC, data transformation and analysis. Custom analyses were implemented in LymphoSeq2, an R package for AIRR-Seq data exploration. A handful of samples that yielded fewer than 5000 total TRB sequences were excluded, so that 150 to 200 HIV repertoires were analyzed. Of the roughly 190 retained HIV repertoires, 55 to 60 were collected before and approximately 130 after ART initiation. Repertoires were downsampled to 5000 TRB nucleotide sequences, with summary statistics averaged over 100 downsampling iterations. TRB sequences were retained for analysis only if CDR3 regions of at least seven amino acids were present. A Shannon entropy-derived clonality score and the Gini coefficient were used to measure diversity. In the repertoire networks, any two of the top 5000 CDR3 amino acid sequences were connected whenever the two sequences differed by an edit distance of one. Antigen specificity groups and MHC restriction were predicted for TRB CDR3 amino acid sequences with GLIPH2. To flag known associations with CMV, EBV, HIV or tissue antigens, CDR3 amino acid sequences were compared against VDJdb and McPAS-TCR. Pre-ART, post-ART and control groups were compared with Wilcoxon signed-rank tests and Holm-Bonferroni correction. TCRdb stores this immuneACCESS table with in-frame sequences only. Part of the clones is absent; in the studies checked, under half of the shortfall reflects unresolved V genes, and no reason is known for the rest. The V and J calls and clone size come from that table; D and trimming were worked out from the DNA. For this sample there are thousands of clones; approximately 80% appear just once. The ten largest account for 15% to 20% of the sample.

This clone came up a few times. The specificity of this receptor is unknown. Base quality data are lacking; no much larger clone is found one base away. Rearrangement joined TRBV18 to TRBJ2-7; 8 bases in between match TRBD1. The TCR sequence derives from a man in his forties or fifties with HIV. Sequencing was performed on unsorted PBMCs, taken 0.1 years after starting antiretroviral therapy. The CDR3 amino acid sequence is: CASSSTGGLPDASYEQYF. The DNA sequence follows: TGTGCCAGCTCATCTACAGGGGGACTCCCCGATGCCTCCTACGAGCAGTACTTC.